This T cell receptor beta chain was captured by sequencing in a study of control samples from healthy donors and cancer patients. TCRdb's copy holds only in-frame clones and misses some; the assay was immunoSEQ multiplex PCR. The table shows fewer than 15,000 clones, with 75% to 85% occurring only once. The clonotype originates from a male donor with melanoma. The sequenced material came from formalin-fixed, paraffin-embedded tissue.

The CDR3 loop reads CASSESRGRGNQPQHF. CDR3 bases: TGTGCCAGCAGTGAAAGCAGGGGAAGAGGCAATCAGCCCCAGCATTTT. This chain connects TRBV6-1 to TRBJ1-5, with a weak D call TRBD1 (6 bases). CDR1 is MNHNS, CDR2 SASEGT, per germline. Trimming took 2 bases from V and 2 from J, leaving 13 bases between them. The CDR3 runs 16 residues.